The 8 T cell receptor beta chains reported below all come from one sample, sequenced in a study of neoadjuvant anti-PD-1 for oral cavity cancer. Profiled with immunoSEQ multiplex PCR; TCRdb holds only in-frame clones, not every one. The table includes over 11,000 clones, roughly 74% detected once. Time point here: after neoadjuvant nivolumab, at surgical resection. The input for sequencing was PBMCs, taken after nivolumab (anti-PD-1) treatment. The receptors were gathered from a person between 40 and 79 years old with oral cavity squamous cell carcinoma.

CDR3 DNA: TGCGCCAGCAGCCAGCTTCCCACAGTAGTTGAAGCTTTCTTT. It specifies CASSQLPTVVEAFF. The V call is TRBV4-1, the J call TRBJ1-1; D call uncertain. CDR3 length: 14 residues. Between the trimmed V and J ends, which lost 3 bases and 7 bases, there was a span of 15 bases. Per the germline V gene, CDR1 is MGHRA and CDR2 is YSYEKL.

This clone was seen a single time. V and J are TRBV4-1 and TRBJ1-6; no definite D call. The CDR3 has 18 residues. CDR1 and CDR2 (germline): MGHRA, YSYEKL. Trimming stripped 1 base from V and 0 bases from J, with 13 bases between. The CDR3 protein is CASSQAPPRLSYNSPLHF. CDR3 sequence (DNA): TGCGCCAGCAGCCAAGCACCCCCCAGGCTCTCCTATAATTCACCCCTCCACTTT.

The table lists this clone with a few counts. The chain couples TRBV27 to TRBJ1-5; 7 bases match TRBD1. CDR3 length: 14 amino acids. Germline V gives CDR1 MNHEY, CDR2 SMNVEV (reference sequence). The junction had 6 bases not matched to a gene; V was cut back by 5 bases and J by 5 bases. The DNA of the CDR3 is TGTGCCAGCAGTCTCACAGGGGTAGATCAGCCCCAGCATTTT. Translating it yields CASSLTGVDQPQHF.

V is TRBV5-4 and J is TRBJ2-5; 8 positions agree with TRBD2. This CDR3 spans 14 amino acids. Germline V gives CDR1 SGHNT, CDR2 YYREEE (reference sequence). The J segment lost 5 bases and the V segment lost 3 bases, leaving 6 bases of the junction unmatched. This CDR3 is CASSWGGGPETQYF. The CDR3 DNA follows: TGTGCCAGCAGCTGGGGCGGGGGGCCGGAGACCCAGTACTTC.

V usage is TRBV19 and J usage is TRBJ1-2; D call uncertain. The CDR3 is made up of 14 amino acids. The germline V gene encodes CDR1 LNHDA and CDR2 SQIVND (reference sequence). V was trimmed by 6 bases and J by 4 bases, leaving 15 bases between them. DNA for the CDR3: TGTGCCAGTAGGAGTGGGGTCGATTTCTATGGCTACACCTTC. Translation gives CASRSGVDFYGYTF.

The chain recombines TRBV4-2 with TRBJ2-7; tentatively, D is TRBD1 or TRBD2 (6 bases each). With 4 bases removed from V and 6 bases from J, the gap between germline ends came to 16 bases. This CDR3 is 14 amino acids long. Germline V CDR1 and CDR2: LGHNA, YNFKEQ. In DNA, the CDR3 is TGTGCCAGCAGCCCACCCTGGAGGGGGAGCGAGCAGTACTTC. Amino acids: CASSPPWRGSEQYF.

The J gene is TRBJ2-3, the V gene TRBV30; 8 nucleotides agree with TRBD2. The CDR3 length is 18 residues. V lost 0 bases and J lost 0; bases outside the gene matches: 11. In germline, CDR1 is GTSNPN, CDR2 SVGIG (reference sequence). The CDR3 region is CAWSVRKREPTSTDTQYF. The CDR3 bases are TGTGCCTGGAGTGTACGTAAGCGGGAGCCGACTAGCACAGATACGCAGTATTTT.

This chain connects TRBV27 to TRBJ1-2; no definite D call. Per germline, CDR1 MNHEY and CDR2 SMNVEV (reference sequence). The CDR3 is 11 residues long. The V gene lost 4 bases and the J gene lost 4 bases, with 4 bases spanning the gap. CDR3 amino acids: CASSSGYGYTF. The CDR3 region has the DNA TGTGCCAGCAGTTCGGGCTATGGCTACACCTTC.